This TCR beta chain comes out of a study of Graves' ophthalmopathy and Graves' hyperthyroidism. This clonotype was seen many times. RNA transcripts yielded amplified TCR beta CDR3 regions. Amplification began with first-round RT-PCR using HTBI primers, then second-round multiplex PCR was performed. Via MiXCR, TCRdb re-called the multiplex PCR reads, giving one row per CDR3 protein. The top ten clones hold roughly 3% of a sample with about 400,000 distinct CDR3 sequences, 20% to 25% of them seen once. Germline assignment: CDR1 PRHDT and CDR2 FYEKMQ (reference sequence). CDR3 size: 17 residues. The V gene end was trimmed by 0 bases and the J gene end by 5 bases; junction bases not matched to a gene: 11.

V usage is TRBV13 and J usage is TRBJ2-7; 9 nucleotides align to TRBD1. This TCR derives from a woman younger than 35 with stable Graves' hyperthyroidism. What was sequenced was peripheral blood. The CDR3 nucleotides are TGTGCCAGCAGCTTAGGCCTCCCCGGACAGGGGTTCGACGAGCAGTACTTC. It codes for CASSLGLPGQGFDEQYF.